Here is one TCR beta chain with its context. No antigen is known for it. UMIs incorporating a 6-nucleotide sample barcode were appended by means of template switching. TCRdb re-analyzed the 5' RACE reads; it lists each CDR3 protein once, without DNA. This table lists approximately 400,000 distinct CDR3 sequences. This sample is part of a study of monozygotic twins with inflammatory bowel disease. Study observations and caveats: Concordant and discordant twins showed no difference in repertoire similarity, possibly from limited power.

Germline lookup yields CDR1 SEHNR and CDR2 FQNEAQ (reference sequence). The CDR3 runs 12 residues. The clonotype was recovered from a human donor with ulcerative colitis or Crohn's disease, or a healthy co-twin of an affected twin (not recorded which). This chain connects TRBV7-9 to TRBJ1-1. The source material was blood. CDR3: CASSLDQNEAFF.